A selection of T cell receptor beta chains follows, all from one sample in a study of regulatory T cells in long-lasting Graves disease. TCRdb used MiXCR to reprocess the multiplex PCR reads, holding one entry per CDR3 protein. The table lists approximately 690,000 distinct CDR3 sequences, around 30% of them singletons. The material was peripheral blood mononuclear cells (PBMCs), obtained when the disease was refractory, from a patient treated with antithyroid drugs. The receptors derive from a female donor with Graves disease. Both conserved end residues are part of each CDR3. Fields, in order: D gene, clone size, V gene, J gene, CDR3 DNA, CDR3 protein. The D gene is left open where the match is weak. Size values are once, few and many counts, or a class for expanded clones, and some rows have none.

TRBD1	.	TRBV25-1	TRBJ1-1	TGTGCCAGCAGTGAGACAGGGGGGGCTTTCTTT	CASSETGGAFF
.	.	TRBV29-1	TRBJ1-4	TGCAGCGTTGAGCTCGTTGGACAGCCTAATGAAAAACTGTTTTTT	CSVELVGQPNEKLFF
.	few	TRBV18	TRBJ1-6	TGTGCCAGCTCACCTTACAGGGAGGTGGATTATTCACCCCTCCACTTT	CASSPYREVDYSPLHF
.	few	TRBV5-1	TRBJ1-1	TGCGCCAGCAGTTTAGGGGCCCCCATGAACACTGAAGCTTTCTTT	CASSLGAPMNTEAFF
.	.	TRBV9	TRBJ1-2	TGTGCCAGCAGCGTAGGTCCAGGGATAAACTATGGCTACACCTTC	CASSVGPGINYGYTF
.	few	TRBV20-1	TRBJ1-2	TGCAGTGCTAGAGTCCTGGGGACTAACTATGGCTACACCTTC	CSARVLGTNYGYTF
TRBD1	many	TRBV11-2	TRBJ1-1	TGTGCCAGCAGCATGACAGGGGGCGGAAACACTGAAGCTTTCTTT	CASSMTGGGNTEAFF
.	few	TRBV7-9	TRBJ1-4	TGTGCCAGCAGCCCCCGGCGGGGGAGTAATGAAAAACTGTTTTTT	CASSPRRGSNEKLFF
.	.	TRBV6-1	TRBJ1-5	TGTGCCAGTAACAGCTTTCTTAGCAATCAGCCCCAGCATTTT	CASNSFLSNQPQHF
.	.	TRBV6-1	TRBJ1-2	TGTGCCAGCACGCCCGCTTGGGGGAACTATGGCTACACCTTC	CASTPAWGNYGYTF
TRBD2	many	TRBV6-1	TRBJ2-5	TGTGCCAGCAGTGAAGCGCTCTGGAGCGGGAGGGGACTCCAAGAGACCCAGTACTTC	CASSEALWSGRGLQETQYF
.	few	TRBV11-2	TRBJ1-4	TGTGCCAGCAGCGGTAGTGGGGTCACTAATGAAAAACTGTTTTTT	CASSGSGVTNEKLFF
TRBD1	few	TRBV29-1	TRBJ2-7	TGCAGCGTTGGCCGGACAGGGATGGCTTACGAGCAGTACTTC	CSVGRTGMAYEQYF
.	few	TRBV28	TRBJ1-1	TGTGCCTGCAGTTTATATGGGACTGAAGCTTTCTTT	CACSLYGTEAFF
.	.	TRBV20-1	TRBJ1-1	TGCAGTGCTAGAGATCGCCAGGGGACTGAAGCTTTCTTT	CSARDRQGTEAFF
TRBD1	.	TRBV6-5	TRBJ1-3	TGTGCCAGCAGTTACTCGACAGGGGGCAGGGACACCATATATTTT	CASSYSTGGRDTIYF
TRBD1	.	TRBV20-1	TRBJ1-2	TGCAGTGCTACGGGACAGATCTATGGCTACACCTTC	CSATGQIYGYTF
.	few	TRBV20-1	TRBJ1-5	TGCAGTGCTAGAGTTACCAGTAATCAGCCCCAGCATTTT	CSARVTSNQPQHF
TRBD1	.	TRBV2	TRBJ1-1	TGTGCCAGCAGGGCAGACAGGGATTTACCAATGAACACTGAAGCTTTCTTT	CASRADRDLPMNTEAFF
TRBD1	.	TRBV10-3	TRBJ1-1	TGTGCCATCAGTGAGTCGAACAGGGGATGGACTGAAGCTTTCTTT	CAISESNRGWTEAFF
.	.	TRBV11-2	TRBJ2-5	TGTGCCAGCAGCTTAGTCGATCACAGGGAATGGGAGACCCAGTACTTC	CASSLVDHREWETQYF
.	few	TRBV7-9	TRBJ1-1	TGTGCCAGCAGCTCCACTAGGGGTGACACTGAAGCTTTCTTT	CASSSTRGDTEAFF
TRBD2	few	TRBV20-1	TRBJ2-1	TGCAGTGCTAGAGGGGGTAGCGGGACCTACAATGAGCAGTTCTTC	CSARGGSGTYNEQFF
TRBD1	many	TRBV12-3/TRBV12-4	TRBJ1-4	TGTGCCAGCAGTTACCACCGGGACAGGAATGAAAAACTGTTTTTT	CASSYHRDRNEKLFF
TRBD1	.	TRBV12-3/TRBV12-4	TRBJ2-5	TGTGCCAGCAGTTTTAGGACAGGGGGCCGAACTGAGACCCAGTACTTC	CASSFRTGGRTETQYF
.	few	TRBV20-1	TRBJ1-1	TGCAGTGCTCCTTGGGCGGAGCGATTATCCATGAACACTGAAGCTTTCTTT	CSAPWAERLSMNTEAFF
.	many	TRBV28	TRBJ1-2	TGTGCCAGCAGTTTTGTCGGGACACAATATGGCTACACCTTC	CASSFVGTQYGYTF
.	.	TRBV19	TRBJ1-2	TGTGCCAGTAGTGGGATCACCCGTGACAACTATGGCTACACCTTC	CASSGITRDNYGYTF
TRBD1	few	TRBV20-1	TRBJ1-1	TGCAGTGCATGCCGGGACAGTAGAAACACTGAAGCTTTCTTT	CSACRDSRNTEAFF